The T cell receptor (beta chain) under discussion was sequenced for a study of beta chain features in type 1 diabetes. Expressed TCRB transcripts were sequenced because the entire RNA isolate underwent reverse transcription. Repertoires were generated with immunoSEQ multiplex PCR, while TCRdb's copy carries only in-frame clones and drops some. The table lists about 320,000 clones, 12% to 15% of them singletons. This clone came up many times. CDR3 length: 11 amino acids. Trimming cost V 2 bases and J 4 bases, with 2 bases left between them. CDR1 and CDR2 from the germline V gene are SGHTA and FQGNSA. The gene calls are TRBV7-2 and TRBJ1-1; D gene ambiguous. The source of this sequence is a man aged 25 to 40 in good health. The sequenced sample consisted of central memory CD4+ T cells from blood. CDR3 DNA: TGTGCCAGCAGCTTAATCACTGAAGCTTTCTTT. It codes for CASSLITEAFF.